Sequencing of this TCR beta chain was carried out in a study of blood T cell repertoires in COVID-19. For the study at large: The United States, Italy and Spain provided the acute and convalescent COVID-19 samples. PBMCs, B-cell-depleted T cells, or T cells were the source of the cDNA or gDNA that made up the material.

As originally analysed: Reference gene primer amplification yielded estimated nucleated cell counts. Generated by immunoSEQ multiplex PCR, the TCRdb table keeps only in-frame clones and is missing some. V and J calls and clone size come straight from that table; D and trimming were deduced from the DNA. The sample carries around 260,000 clones, around 87% recorded once. The germline V gene encodes CDR1 MGHDK and CDR2 SYGVNS. The CDR3 is made up of 15 amino acids. V was clipped by 1 base and J by 0 bases, with 4 bases between them. Input material: peripheral blood. The source of this sequence is a woman in her forties or fifties with acute or convalescent COVID-19. V is TRBV25-1 and J is TRBJ2-6; the D is unclear. The chain's CDR3 is CASSESGSGANVLTF. In DNA form, the CDR3 reads TGTGCCAGCAGTGAATCGGGCTCTGGGGCCAACGTCCTGACTTTC.